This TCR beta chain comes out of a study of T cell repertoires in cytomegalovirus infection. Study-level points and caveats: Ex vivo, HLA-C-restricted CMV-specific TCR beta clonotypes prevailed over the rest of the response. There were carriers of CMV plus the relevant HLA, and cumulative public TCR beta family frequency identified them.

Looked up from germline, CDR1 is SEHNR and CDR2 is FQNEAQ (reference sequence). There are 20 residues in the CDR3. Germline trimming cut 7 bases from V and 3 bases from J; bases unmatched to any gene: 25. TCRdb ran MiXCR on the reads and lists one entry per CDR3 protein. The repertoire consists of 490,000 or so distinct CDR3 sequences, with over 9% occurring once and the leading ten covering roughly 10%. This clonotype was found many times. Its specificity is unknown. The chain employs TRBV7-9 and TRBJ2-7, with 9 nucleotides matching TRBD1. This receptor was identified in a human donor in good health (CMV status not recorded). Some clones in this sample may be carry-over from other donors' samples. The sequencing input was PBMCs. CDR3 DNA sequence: TGTGCCAGCACCCAATACCCGTCAGCTTTTGGGACAGGGTACGACTACGAGCAGTACTTC. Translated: CASTQYPSAFGTGYDYEQYF.